This TCR beta chain was recorded in a study of T cells in Graves' hyperthyroidism and ophthalmopathy. Findings of the study overall: Model output signaled ophthalmopathy a median 6.5 months ahead of onset.

This CDR3 is 15 amino acids long. Germline-derived CDR1 and CDR2 are MNHEY and SMNVEV (reference sequence). With V trimmed by 4 bases and J by 1 base, 4 bases remained unmatched. The PBMCs were sourced from fresh peripheral blood (around 10 ml). Researchers took RNA transcripts and amplified the TCR beta CDR3 regions from them. Researchers ran a first-round RT-PCR on the TCR CDR3 using the HTBI primer set. TCRdb independently ran MiXCR on the multiplex PCR reads; one entry per CDR3 protein. The sample contains about 600,000 distinct CDR3 sequences, about 16% of which appear only once. The table lists this clonotype with a few counts. Its antigen is not identified.

The origin of this receptor is a middle-aged woman with Graves' ophthalmopathy. Material: blood. This sequence joins TRBV27 and TRBJ2-4; TRBD1 agrees at 7 bases. The CDR3 coding sequence is TGTGCCAGCAGTTCCCAACAGGGGGCCAAAAACATTCAGTACTTC. Translated: CASSSQQGAKNIQYF.